Shown below are 25 T cell receptor beta chains from a single sample sequenced in a study of T cells in Graves' hyperthyroidism and ophthalmopathy. Authors of the study amplified TCR beta CDR3 regions from RNA transcripts. The TCR CDR3 was amplified in a first-round RT-PCR using the HTBI primer set. A single record per CDR3 protein comes from TCRdb applying MiXCR to the multiplex PCR reads. The data contain hundreds of thousands of distinct CDR3 sequences, less than 20% of them singletons. Input material: blood. These receptors all stem from a woman aged 18-29 years with Graves' hyperthyroidism.

This clonotype was recorded many times. J is TRBJ2-7 and V is TRBV11-2; the match to TRBD1 covers 7 bases. Germline assignment: CDR1 SGHAT and CDR2 FQNNGV. V lost 0 bases and J lost 6; bases outside the gene matches: 2. This CDR3 region has 13 residues. In DNA, the CDR3 is TGTGCCAGCAGCTTAGATAGGGGGCTCGAGCAGTACTTC. It codes for CASSLDRGLEQYF.

This clonotype was observed many times. The chain recombines TRBV2 with TRBJ1-2, with D uncertain. V was cut by 6 bases and J by 4 bases, with 12 bases left in between. CDR3 length: 13 amino acids. CDR1 SNHLY and CDR2 FYNNEI come from the germline V gene. The CDR3 sequence: CASSSQVTYGYTF. CDR3 DNA sequence: TGTGCCAGCAGCTCCCAGGTCACCTATGGCTACACCTTC.

This sequence joins TRBV13 and TRBJ2-1; 7 bases match TRBD2. Germline V gene lookup returns CDR1 PRHDT and CDR2 FYEKMQ (reference sequence). The CDR3 has 12 residues. V was clipped by 5 bases and J by 6 bases; unmatched bases: 1. In DNA, the CDR3 is TGTGCCAGCAGCCAGCGGGGCAATGAGCAGTTCTTC. This encodes CASSQRGNEQFF.

CDR3 residues: CASSLSGLAGGLYEQYF. The CDR3 DNA is TGCGCCAGCAGCCTCTCCGGACTAGCGGGGGGGCTGTACGAGCAGTACTTC. The chain combines TRBV5-1 with TRBJ2-7; 15 positions agree with TRBD2. The ends lost 4 bases at V and 4 bases at J; junction bases unmatched: 9. This CDR3 has 17 residues. Per germline, CDR1 SGHRS and CDR2 YFSETQ.

This clonotype was counted at least ten times. V and J are TRBV2 and TRBJ2-5, with TRBD1 identical over 8 bases. Trimming at V came to 4 bases and at J to 5 bases, leaving 6 bases not matched to a gene. This CDR3 is built from 14 residues. CDR1 and CDR2 from the germline V gene are SNHLY and FYNNEI. The CDR3 reads CASSGTGSGETQYF. CDR3 DNA: TGTGCCAGCAGTGGGACAGGGTCAGGGGAGACCCAGTACTTC.

CDR3 region: CASSPGQGGTTDTQYF. CDR3 coding DNA: TGTGCCAGCTCACCCGGACAGGGTGGGACCACAGATACGCAGTATTTT. The rearrangement links TRBV18 to TRBJ2-3; 8 nucleotides match TRBD1. The CDR3 contains 16 residues. V shed 3 bases, J shed 2 bases, and the junction held 7 bases outside the gene matches. Germline CDR1 is KGHSH and CDR2 is LQKENI.

The chain is built from TRBV7-9 and TRBJ2-5; D is possibly TRBD1 or TRBD2 (6 bases each). Per the germline V gene, CDR1 is SEHNR and CDR2 is FQNEAQ (reference sequence). Trimming left V 8 bases short and J 0 bases short, with 13 bases between. CDR3 length equals 14 residues. The CDR3 DNA is TGTGCCAGCCGGGGGCAGGAGTACCAAGAGACCCAGTACTTC. The encoded protein is CASRGQEYQETQYF.

The rearrangement links TRBV11-2 to TRBJ1-2; D possibly corresponds to TRBD1 (5 bases). The V end lost 7 bases, the J end lost 2 bases, and 17 bases lay between the germline ends. Germline assignment: CDR1 SGHAT and CDR2 FQNNGV. The CDR3 contains 15 residues. CDR3 loop: CASILPGRGNYGYTF. CDR3 sequence (DNA): TGTGCCAGCATCCTCCCAGGACGGGGCAACTATGGCTACACCTTC. The full variable domain, its missing parts supplied by reference TRBV11-2 and TRBJ1-2, is EAGVAQSPRYKIIEKRQSVAFWCNPISGHATLYWYQQILGQGPKLLIQFQNNGVVDDSQLPKDRFSAERLKGVDSTLKIQPAKLEDSAVYLCASILPGRGNYGYTFGSGTRLTVV.

This clonotype was picked up many times. The V gene is TRBV20-1, the J gene TRBJ2-7, with a weak D call TRBD2 (7 bases). Germline V CDR1 and CDR2: DFQATT, SNEGSKA (reference sequence). This CDR3 is built from 14 residues. The V end was cut by 6 bases, the J end by 2 bases, with 17 bases between. CDR3 protein: CSASRGGGPYEQYF. CDR3 bases: TGCAGTGCCTCCCGGGGAGGGGGACCCTACGAGCAGTACTTC.

Many counts were recorded for this clonotype. This chain connects TRBV5-5 to TRBJ2-3, with D hard to call. The germline V and J ends were trimmed by 0 bases and 3 bases, with 14 bases remaining between them. Germline V gene data show CDR1 as SGHKS and CDR2 as YYEKEE (reference sequence). This CDR3 region has 16 residues. The CDR3 loop is CASSLAARLGTDTQYF. CDR3 coding DNA: TGTGCCAGCAGCTTGGCCGCCCGCCTGGGGACAGATACGCAGTATTTT.

This clonotype was detected a few times. A much larger clone lies a single base off, so this may be a read error. This sequence joins TRBV6-2 or TRBV6-3 and TRBJ2-1; D gene unclear. The CDR3 loop spans 16 amino acids. The V gene lost 0 bases and the J gene lost 5 bases, with 14 bases spanning the gap. In germline, CDR1 is MNHEY, CDR2 SVGEGT. The CDR3 loop is CASSYSADPTHNEQFF. The CDR3 nucleotides are TGTGCCAGCAGTTACTCTGCGGACCCGACCCACAATGAGCAGTTCTTC.

The DNA for the CDR3 is TGTGCCAGCAGCCGATGGGGTCCAACAGATCCCCAAGAGACCCAGTACTTC. This encodes CASSRWGPTDPQETQYF. The chain recombines TRBV12-3 or TRBV12-4 with TRBJ2-5, with D unclear. The CDR3 runs to 17 residues. The V gene lost 6 bases and the J gene lost 1 base, with 21 bases spanning the gap.

This clonotype was seen repeatedly, ten times or more. The rearrangement joins TRBV10-3 to TRBJ1-2, with unresolved D. Trimming stripped 0 bases from V and 5 bases from J, with 10 bases between. Germline loops: CDR1 ENHRY, CDR2 SYGVKD. This CDR3 is 14 amino acids long. As DNA, the CDR3 is TGTGCCATCAGTGAGTCGGGAGCGGAGTATGGCTACACCTTC. Amino acid sequence: CAISESGAEYGYTF.

This chain uses TRBV5-4 with TRBJ1-2, with TRBD1 matching over 9 bases. V shed 4 bases, J shed 7 bases, and the junction held 8 bases outside the gene matches. This CDR3 contains 14 residues. The germline gives CDR1 SGHNT, CDR2 YYREEE (reference sequence). CDR3 coding DNA: TGTGCCAGCAGCACAGCACAGGGGGCGCTTGGCTACACCTTC. Its protein product is CASSTAQGALGYTF.

This clonotype was recorded at least ten times. This rearrangement joins TRBV11-3 to TRBJ2-5, with D possibly matching TRBD2 (6 bases). Germline CDR1 is SGHNT and CDR2 is YENEEA. V lost 4 bases to trimming and J lost 4 bases, with 10 bases between them. The CDR3 runs to 13 residues. CDR3 protein: CASSWGGGETQYF. The DNA of the CDR3 is TGTGCCAGCAGCTGGGGAGGCGGAGAGACCCAGTACTTC.

This clonotype was recorded at least ten times. CDR3 nucleotides: TGTGCCAGCTCACCCTCGACAGGGAGTGGTGAGCAGTTCTTC. It yields the protein CASSPSTGSGEQFF. The chain joins TRBV18 to TRBJ2-1; 7 positions agree with TRBD1. The V gene's germline CDR1 is KGHSH and CDR2 LQKENI. The CDR3 consists of 14 residues. V trimming: 3 bases; J trimming: 9 bases; junction bases outside the gene matches: 8. The whole variable domain, filled in from reference TRBV18 and TRBJ2-1, reads NAGVMQNPRHLVRRRGQEARLRCSPMKGHSHVYWYRQLPEEGLKFMVYLQKENIIDESGMPKERFSAEFPKEGPSILRIQQVVRGDSAAYFCASSPSTGSGEQFFGPGTRLTVL.

Ten or more counts support this clonotype. The V call is TRBV30, the J call TRBJ2-7; 8 positions match TRBD2. From germline, CDR1 is GTSNPN and CDR2 SVGIG (reference sequence). There are 12 residues in the CDR3. The junction had 5 bases not matched to a gene; V was cut back by 5 bases and J by 5 bases. CDR3 region: CAWSGGRNEQYF. CDR3 in DNA: TGTGCCTGGTCGGGGGGGCGGAACGAGCAGTACTTC.

Ten or more counts support this clonotype. The rearrangement links TRBV28 to TRBJ1-1, with no clear D. Germline V gene lookup returns CDR1 MDHEN and CDR2 SYDVKM. V was pared by 2 bases and J by 3 bases, with 13 bases between. The CDR3 is 15 amino acids. CDR3 nucleotides: TGTGCCAGCAGTTTACGGAGGGTCAGCCACACTGAAGCTTTCTTT. Its translation: CASSLRRVSHTEAFF.

This clonotype was recorded at least ten times. This chain connects TRBV18 to TRBJ1-6; D is uncertain. CDR3 length equals 13 residues. Looked up from germline, CDR1 is KGHSH and CDR2 is LQKENI. V was pared by 1 base and J by 9 bases, with 7 bases between. CDR3 bases: TGTGCCAGCTCACCACACGATGTTTCACCCCTCCACTTT. Translated, it gives CASSPHDVSPLHF.

The chain carries TRBV19 and TRBJ2-3; 12 bases align to TRBD2. The J segment lost 1 base and the V segment lost 9 bases, leaving 8 bases of the junction unmatched. Germline CDR1 LNHDA, CDR2 SQIVND (reference sequence). This CDR3 spans 16 amino acids. CDR3 in DNA: TGTGCCAGCAGGCAGACTAGCGGGGGCCGCACAGATACGCAGTATTTT. It specifies CASRQTSGGRTDTQYF.

This clonotype was counted at least ten times. This chain connects TRBV3-1 to TRBJ2-1; 11 positions match TRBD2. The germline V gene encodes CDR1 LGHDT and CDR2 YNNKEL (reference sequence). J was trimmed by 7 bases and V by 1 base; bases with no gene match: 12. CDR3 size: 18 residues. The chain's CDR3 is CASSQVGIAGGPSNEQFF. CDR3 sequence (DNA): TGTGCCAGCAGCCAAGTTGGCATAGCGGGAGGGCCATCGAATGAGCAGTTCTTC.

This clonotype was seen ten or more times. The chain links TRBV4-2 to TRBJ2-5; D ambiguous. CDR3 length: 14 amino acids. The V gene lost 0 bases and the J gene lost 2 bases, with 7 bases spanning the gap. Germline values: CDR1 LGHNA, CDR2 YNFKEQ. The CDR3 here is CASSQDWGQETQYF. The CDR3 DNA reads as TGTGCCAGCAGCCAAGATTGGGGACAAGAGACCCAGTACTTC.

This clonotype was counted at least ten times. The rearrangement joins TRBV18 to TRBJ1-2, with D unclear. The CDR3 runs to 13 residues. The V end was cut by 3 bases, the J end by 6 bases, with 11 bases between. Germline V gene lookup returns CDR1 KGHSH and CDR2 LQKENI. The CDR3 bases are TGTGCCAGCTCACCTCTTGAAGGCAATGGCTACACCTTC. Translated, it gives CASSPLEGNGYTF. Drawing the rest from reference TRBV18 and TRBJ1-2, the complete variable domain is NAGVMQNPRHLVRRRGQEARLRCSPMKGHSHVYWYRQLPEEGLKFMVYLQKENIIDESGMPKERFSAEFPKEGPSILRIQQVVRGDSAAYFCASSPLEGNGYTFGSGTRLTVV.

This clonotype was counted ten times or more. The CDR3 sequence: CASSLVVSGSTGELFF. Written as DNA, the CDR3 is TGCGCCAGCAGCTTGGTCGTCTCCGGGAGCACCGGGGAGCTGTTTTTT. The J gene is TRBJ2-2, the V gene TRBV5-1, with D possibly matching TRBD2 (6 bases). The CDR3 contains 16 residues. Germline V CDR1 and CDR2: SGHRS, YFSETQ. The germline V and J ends were trimmed by 0 bases and 4 bases, with 13 bases remaining between them.

This clonotype was detected ten times or more. The J gene is TRBJ2-7, the V gene TRBV10-3, with 13 bases aligning to TRBD2. The CDR3 has 15 amino acids. The V segment lost 10 bases and the J segment 3 bases; nucleotides outside the gene matches: 9. In germline, CDR1 is ENHRY, CDR2 SYGVKD. CDR3 region: CATGLAGAVIYEQYF. The CDR3 DNA reads as TGTGCCACCGGACTAGCGGGAGCTGTAATCTACGAGCAGTACTTC.